The T cell receptor (beta chain) under discussion was sequenced for a study of CD8+ T cells in alopecia areata. The treatment denotes: oral pan-JAK inhibitor, 5-10 mg twice daily. This clone was counted a single time. Extraction of RNA preceded its reverse transcription into cDNA, which served as the sequencing template. Assay: immunoSEQ multiplex PCR; the TCRdb copy retains only in-frame clones and omits some. The sample comprises 150,000 to 200,000 clones, roughly three fifths of which are singletons, and 1.3% rests with the top ten. V lost 5 bases and J lost 6, with 17 bases in between. The CDR3 has 16 residues. In germline, CDR1 is SGHTA, CDR2 FQGTGA.

This sequence originates from a human donor with alopecia areata. Sequencing used CD4+ T cells sorted from blood, obtained around week 50, from a patient treated with tofacitinib. The rearrangement links TRBV7-3 to TRBJ2-6; the D gene could be TRBD1 or TRBD2 (5 bases each). The CDR3: CASSPGALLEANVLTF. The CDR3 DNA is TGTGCCAGCAGCCCCGGGGCCCTTCTGGAGGCCAACGTCCTGACTTTC.